Listed below are T cell receptor beta chains from one sample, sequenced in a study of CD8+ T cells in alopecia areata. Method: immunoSEQ multiplex PCR; TCRdb's copy keeps in-frame clones and lacks some. The sample yields around 300,000 clones, about 60% seen once. Sequencing was performed on CD4+ T cells sorted from blood, taken around week 54, from a patient treated with tofacitinib. These receptors originate from a human donor with alopecia areata. CDR3s include the opening cysteine and the closing phenylalanine or tryptophan. Fields, in order: clone size, V gene, D gene, J gene, CDR3 DNA, CDR3 protein. The D gene is left open where the match is weak. Size is stated for part of the rows, as once, few or many counts, or as a class when the clone is expanded.

abundance: -; v_gene: TRBV29-1; d_gene: -; j_gene: TRBJ2-1; CDR3nt: TGCAGCGTTGAAGATCCAGGGGATGAGCAGTTCTTC; CDR3aa: CSVEDPGDEQFF
abundance: -; v_gene: TRBV30; d_gene: -; j_gene: TRBJ2-6; CDR3nt: TGTGCCTCTATACAGGGTTCAGGGGCCAACGTCCTGACTTTC; CDR3aa: CASIQGSGANVLTF
abundance: -; v_gene: TRBV5-1; d_gene: -; j_gene: TRBJ2-5; CDR3nt: TGCGCCAGCAGCCATGAAGGAGGGGAGACCCAGTACTTC; CDR3aa: CASSHEGGETQYF
abundance: -; v_gene: TRBV10-3; d_gene: TRBD1; j_gene: TRBJ2-5; CDR3nt: TGTGCCAGCAGTGCGGGGACAGGCGAGACCCAGTACTTC; CDR3aa: CASSAGTGETQYF
abundance: once; v_gene: TRBV9; d_gene: -; j_gene: TRBJ1-6; CDR3nt: TGTGCCAGCAGCGACGGTCCGGTAGGATCACCCCTCCACTTT; CDR3aa: CASSDGPVGSPLHF
abundance: -; v_gene: TRBV6-5; d_gene: -; j_gene: TRBJ2-3; CDR3nt: TGTGCCAGCAGTTTATCAGATACGCAGTATTTT; CDR3aa: CASSLSDTQYF
abundance: -; v_gene: TRBV5-6; d_gene: -; j_gene: TRBJ1-5; CDR3nt: TGTGCCAGCAGCTTTGGTTTAGGCGATCAGCCCCAGCATTTT; CDR3aa: CASSFGLGDQPQHF
abundance: medium-sized; v_gene: TRBV7-2; d_gene: TRBD1; j_gene: TRBJ2-3; CDR3nt: TGTGCCAGCAGCTTGGTGGACAGGGCTCAAGATACGCAGTATTTT; CDR3aa: CASSLVDRAQDTQYF
abundance: -; v_gene: TRBV25-1; d_gene: TRBD1; j_gene: TRBJ1-6; CDR3nt: TGTGCCAGCAGGGGACAGGGGGCCCCCAATTCACCCCTCCACTTT; CDR3aa: CASRGQGAPNSPLHF
abundance: -; v_gene: TRBV29-1; d_gene: -; j_gene: TRBJ2-5; CDR3nt: TGCAGTGCCGGGGACCAAGAGACCCAGTACTTC; CDR3aa: CSAGDQETQYF
abundance: -; v_gene: TRBV11-2; d_gene: -; j_gene: TRBJ2-6; CDR3nt: TGTGCCAGCAGCTTATACCCCGGGGCCCAGGCTGGGGCCAACGTCCTGACTTTC; CDR3aa: CASSLYPGAQAGANVLTF
abundance: -; v_gene: TRBV27; d_gene: TRBD1; j_gene: TRBJ2-7; CDR3nt: TGTGCCAGCAGTTCCGGACAGGTGCAGTACTTC; CDR3aa: CASSSGQVQYF
abundance: -; v_gene: TRBV30; d_gene: -; j_gene: TRBJ2-2; CDR3nt: TGTGCCTGGAGCCGCTATGAGGGGCTCAACACCGGGGAGCTGTTTTTT; CDR3aa: CAWSRYEGLNTGELFF